The 23 T cell receptor beta chains listed next were all sequenced from one sample in a study of blood T cells in healthy people across ages. With a J-beta primer mix and a sample-barcoded 5' primer, a second PCR ran about 7 to 12 cycles. MiXCR, applied by TCRdb to the 5' RACE reads, yields one record per CDR3 protein. This table holds some 1,800,000 distinct CDR3 sequences, 30% to 40% found once. Sequenced input: blood. All receptors come from a human donor in good health.

This clonotype appeared a few times. V gene TRBV5-1 combines with J gene TRBJ2-1; D tentatively reads TRBD1 or TRBD2 (5 bases each). This CDR3 is 15 amino acids long. Germline CDR1 and CDR2: SGHRS and YFSETQ. V gave up 0 bases and J gave up 8 bases, with 15 bases separating them. CDR3 protein: CASSLVRGARDEQFF. CDR3 coding DNA: TGCGCCAGCAGCTTGGTTAGAGGGGCTCGGGATGAGCAGTTCTTC. Together with reference TRBV5-1 and TRBJ2-1, the CDR3 gives the full variable domain: KAGVTQTPRYLIKTRGQQVTLSCSPISGHRSVSWYQQTPGQGLQFLFEYFSETQRNKGNFPGRFSGRQFSNSRSEMNVSTLELGDSALYLCASSLVRGARDEQFFGPGTRLTVL.

The CDR3 is CATRVGNQPQHF. CDR3 nucleotides: TGTGCCACCCGGGTGGGCAATCAGCCCCAGCATTTT. The chain combines TRBV28 with TRBJ1-5; D is unclear. Between the trimmed V and J ends, which lost 10 bases and 2 bases, there was a span of 9 bases. In germline, CDR1 is MDHEN, CDR2 SYDVKM. CDR3 length: 12 amino acids.

The rearrangement links TRBV7-2 to TRBJ2-7, with TRBD2 matching over 9 bases. Germline V gene data show CDR1 as SGHTA and CDR2 as FQGNSA. Germline trimming cut 5 bases from V and 4 bases from J; bases unmatched to any gene: 9. The CDR3 has 15 amino acids. Written as DNA, the CDR3 is TGTGCCAGCAGCACTCGAGCGGGGGGCCTTTACGAGCAGTACTTC. The encoded protein is CASSTRAGGLYEQYF.

The chain couples TRBV5-1 to TRBJ1-4; the match to TRBD1 covers 7 bases. Per the germline V gene, CDR1 is SGHRS and CDR2 is YFSETQ. The ends lost 0 bases at V and 5 bases at J; junction bases unmatched: 7. The CDR3 is 16 residues long. In nucleotides, the CDR3 is TGCGCCAGCAGCTTGGCGGGGACAGCCTTGAATGAAAAACTGTTTTTT. Protein sequence: CASSLAGTALNEKLFF.

This chain joins TRBV24-1 and TRBJ1-2, with unresolved D. The V gene lost 6 bases and the J gene lost 4 bases, with 8 bases spanning the gap. The CDR3 runs to 12 residues. Germline CDR1 KGHDR, CDR2 SFDVKD. CDR3 sequence: CATSIGVYGYTF. The CDR3 region has the DNA TGTGCCACCAGTATCGGGGTCTATGGCTACACCTTC.

This chain links TRBV7-2 with TRBJ2-5; TRBD2 might be the D (5 bases). CDR1 SGHTA and CDR2 FQGNSA come from the germline V gene. CDR3 length: 13 amino acids. V gave up 5 bases and J gave up 5 bases, with 12 bases separating them. The CDR3 bases are TGTGCCAGCAGCGTACTCCCGGGGGAGACCCAGTACTTC. This codes for CASSVLPGETQYF.

The rearrangement links TRBV29-1 to TRBJ2-1; D possibly corresponds to TRBD1 (5 bases). The DNA end is more similar to TRBJ2-7, so the J call may be wrong. Looked up from germline, CDR1 is SQVTM and CDR2 is ANQGSEA. The CDR3 extends over 12 amino acids. The CDR3 spells CSVAAPDNEQYF. Here the CDR3 DNA reads TGCAGCGTTGCAGCGCCGGACAATGAGCAGTACTTC.

The chain links TRBV7-9 to TRBJ2-3; TRBD2 is a possible D gene (5 bases). V shed 2 bases and J shed 2 bases, with 11 bases lying between them. Per the germline V gene, CDR1 is SEHNR and CDR2 is FQNEAQ (reference sequence). The CDR3 consists of 15 residues. The CDR3: CASSLRRVTTDTQYF. In DNA form, the CDR3 reads TGTGCCAGCAGCTTACGGCGGGTCACCACAGATACGCAGTATTTT.

CDR3 sequence: CASSQVGQGSIQYF. In DNA form, the CDR3 reads TGTGCCAGCAGCCAAGTGGGACAGGGAAGCATTCAGTACTTC. The chain is built from TRBV14 and TRBJ2-4, with 9 bases that match TRBD1. After removal of 1 base from V and 9 bases from J, the junction contained 4 bases not matched to a gene. The CDR3 sequence is 14 residues long. Germline CDR1 SGHDN, CDR2 FVKESK.

J is TRBJ2-2 and V is TRBV9, with 8 positions matching TRBD2. Germline V lookup: CDR1 SGDLS, CDR2 YYNGEE. The CDR3 is made up of 17 amino acids. The trim removed 0 bases at V and 0 bases at J, leaving 4 bases unmatched. The CDR3 DNA reads as TGTGCCAGCAGCGTAGCTACGGGACTAGCGAACACCGGGGAGCTGTTTTTT. Its translation is CASSVATGLANTGELFF.

V gene TRBV4-1 combines with J gene TRBJ1-2; D may be TRBD1 (5 bases). The CDR3 covers 13 residues. V lost 1 base and J 5 bases, leaving 8 bases between the germline ends. Per germline, CDR1 MGHRA and CDR2 YSYEKL. The CDR3 protein is CASSQADRYGYTF. CDR3 coding DNA: TGCGCCAGCAGCCAAGCCGACAGATATGGCTACACCTTC.

The V gene is TRBV6-5, the J gene TRBJ1-1, with 8 bases lining up with TRBD1. CDR1 and CDR2 from the germline V gene are MNHEY and SVGAGI. After removal of 7 bases from V and 1 base from J, the junction contained 11 bases not matched to a gene. There are 16 residues in the CDR3. The CDR3 here is CASTQRRTGTNTEAFF. The CDR3 DNA follows: TGTGCCAGCACCCAACGCAGGACAGGGACGAACACTGAAGCTTTCTTT.

In its sample, this clonotype was seen a few times. V is TRBV5-1 and J is TRBJ2-1; 13 bases line up with TRBD2. V shed 4 bases, J shed 10 bases, and the junction held 11 bases outside the gene matches. Looked up from germline, CDR1 is SGHRS and CDR2 is YFSETQ. The CDR3 sequence is 16 residues long. The CDR3 region is CASSLFTSGGAGEQFF. For the CDR3, the DNA is TGCGCCAGCAGCCTCTTTACTAGCGGGGGGGCCGGGGAGCAGTTCTTC.

The chain is built from TRBV20-1 and TRBJ2-7; D unresolved. The CDR3 consists of 13 residues. Trimming took off 1 base at V and 2 bases at J, with 9 bases between the two ends. CDR1 is DFQATT and CDR2 is SNEGSKA in the germline V gene (reference sequence). Here the CDR3 reads CSARGASPYEQYF. In nucleotides, the CDR3 is TGCAGTGCTAGAGGGGCCAGTCCCTACGAGCAGTACTTC.

CDR3 DNA: TGTGCCAGCAGCCAAGAAAGCGGCAGGGTAGGCAATGAGCAGTTCTTC. This sequence encodes CASSQESGRVGNEQFF. This sequence joins TRBV4-2 and TRBJ2-1, with D perhaps assigned TRBD1 or TRBD2 (5 bases each). CDR3 length: 16 amino acids. The V and J ends lost 0 bases and 6 bases respectively, with 15 bases between them. CDR1 and CDR2 (germline): LGHNA, YNFKEQ.

V usage is TRBV7-9 and J usage is TRBJ2-7, with TRBD1 identical over 7 bases. With 4 bases clipped from V and 5 bases from J, the junction kept 14 bases outside the gene matches. This CDR3 contains 16 residues. From germline, CDR1 is SEHNR and CDR2 FQNEAQ (reference sequence). CDR3 nucleotides: TGTGCCAGCAGCTCCCCGATTGACAGGGCGGTTCACGAGCAGTACTTC. It codes for CASSSPIDRAVHEQYF.

J is TRBJ2-4 and V is TRBV7-8, with D unresolved. The CDR3 is 15 residues long. From germline, CDR1 is SGHVS and CDR2 FQNEAQ. V lost 5 bases and J 0 bases, leaving 11 bases between the germline ends. Written as DNA, the CDR3 is TGTGCCAGCAGCCCCGCCAGGCTAGCCAAAAACATTCAGTACTTC. Translated, it gives CASSPARLAKNIQYF.

This rearrangement joins TRBV5-1 to TRBJ1-2; 10 bases align to TRBD1. Looked up from germline, CDR1 is SGHRS and CDR2 is YFSETQ. The CDR3 is 16 residues long. V trimming: 0 bases; J trimming: 2 bases; junction bases outside the gene matches: 4. CDR3 residues: CASSLGTGGWNYGYTF. Written as DNA, the CDR3 is TGCGCCAGCAGCTTGGGGACAGGGGGTTGGAACTATGGCTACACCTTC.

This chain uses TRBV20-1 with TRBJ2-1; 11 bases line up with TRBD2. V was clipped by 1 base and J by 0 bases; unmatched bases: 5. The CDR3 has 17 amino acids. Germline V gene sequence: CDR1 DFQATT, CDR2 SNEGSKA (reference sequence). CDR3 sequence reads: CSARVASGGPSYNEQFF. The CDR3 DNA follows: TGCAGTGCTAGAGTGGCTAGCGGGGGGCCCTCCTACAATGAGCAGTTCTTC.

The gene calls are TRBV12-3 or TRBV12-4 and TRBJ1-1; no reliable D call. Trimming pared 4 bases from V and 0 bases from J, leaving 9 bases between. This CDR3 spans 14 amino acids. The CDR3 sequence: CASSWAKMNTEAFF. The CDR3 coding sequence is TGTGCCAGCAGTTGGGCCAAAATGAACACTGAAGCTTTCTTT.

This chain joins TRBV7-2 and TRBJ2-7; D not resolved. Looked up from germline, CDR1 is SGHTA and CDR2 is FQGNSA. The CDR3 extends over 15 amino acids. Trimming cost V 5 bases and J 1 base, with 15 bases left between them. The CDR3 nucleotides read TGTGCCAGCAGCCGGAGACAAAGTGCGTCCTACGAGCAGTACTTC. This sequence encodes CASSRRQSASYEQYF.

The V call is TRBV28, the J call TRBJ1-1; a weak D match, TRBD1 (5 bases). Trimming stripped 6 bases from V and 5 bases from J, with 13 bases between. The germline CDR1 and CDR2 sequences are MDHEN and SYDVKM. The length of the CDR3 is 13 residues. The CDR3 region is CASRWTAGTEAFF. The CDR3 bases are TGTGCCAGCAGGTGGACGGCAGGGACTGAAGCTTTCTTT.

V gene TRBV4-3 combines with J gene TRBJ2-1, with 9 bases lining up with TRBD1. V was clipped by 5 bases and J by 7 bases; unmatched bases: 9. The germline CDR1 and CDR2 sequences are LGHNA and YSLEER. The CDR3 runs to 15 residues. CDR3 nucleotide sequence: TGCGCCAGCAGCTTCCGACAGGGGGATATGAATGAGCAGTTCTTC. Translation: CASSFRQGDMNEQFF.